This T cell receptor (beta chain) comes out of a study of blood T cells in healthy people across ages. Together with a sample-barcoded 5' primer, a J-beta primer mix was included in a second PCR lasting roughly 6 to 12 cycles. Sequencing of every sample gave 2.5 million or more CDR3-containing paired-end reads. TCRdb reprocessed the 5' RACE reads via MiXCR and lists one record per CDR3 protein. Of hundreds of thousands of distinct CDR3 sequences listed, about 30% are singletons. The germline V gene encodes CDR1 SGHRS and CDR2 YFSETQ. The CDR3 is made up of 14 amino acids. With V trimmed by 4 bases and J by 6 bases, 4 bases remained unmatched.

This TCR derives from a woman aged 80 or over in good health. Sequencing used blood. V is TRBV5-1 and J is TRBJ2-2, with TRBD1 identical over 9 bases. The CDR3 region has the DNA TGCGCCAGCAGCCCGGGACAGGGCCCCGGGGAGCTGTTTTTT. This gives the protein CASSPGQGPGELFF.